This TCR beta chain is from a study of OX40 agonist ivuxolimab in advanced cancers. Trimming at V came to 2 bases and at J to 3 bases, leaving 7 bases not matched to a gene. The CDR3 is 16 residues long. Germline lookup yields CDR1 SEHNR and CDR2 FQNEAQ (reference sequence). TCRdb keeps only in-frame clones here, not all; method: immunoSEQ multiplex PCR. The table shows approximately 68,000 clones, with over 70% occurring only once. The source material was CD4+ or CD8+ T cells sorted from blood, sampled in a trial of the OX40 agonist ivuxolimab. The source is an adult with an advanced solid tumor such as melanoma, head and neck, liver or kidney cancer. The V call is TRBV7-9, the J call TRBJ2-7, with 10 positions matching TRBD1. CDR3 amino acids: CASSLFTGTGDYEQYF. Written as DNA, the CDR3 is TGTGCCAGCAGCTTATTCACCGGGACAGGGGACTACGAGCAGTACTTC.